The 21 T cell receptor beta chains below come from one sample, sequenced in a study of Graves' ophthalmopathy and Graves' hyperthyroidism. RNA transcripts provided the template for amplifying TCR beta CDR3 regions. RT-PCR with HTBI primers came first, then second-round multiplex PCR. TCRdb redid the calling of the multiplex PCR reads with MiXCR, one entry per CDR3 protein. The sample includes about 620,000 distinct CDR3 sequences, about a fifth of them seen just once. The source material was peripheral blood. Every receptor here comes from a woman aged 18-29 years with stable Graves' hyperthyroidism. Some clones in this sample may be carry-over from other donors' samples.

This clonotype was counted ten times or more. The CDR3 coding sequence is TGTGCCATCTGGCATTTGACACTGGGCACTGAAGCTTTCTTT. Translating gives CAIWHLTLGTEAFF. This chain connects TRBV6-1 to TRBJ1-1; D call uncertain. V lost 10 bases and J 4 bases, leaving 19 bases between the germline ends. This CDR3 comprises 14 residues. The V gene's germline CDR1 is MNHNS and CDR2 SASEGT.

This clonotype has only one observation. V gene TRBV20-1 combines with J gene TRBJ1-1, with TRBD1 as a possible D gene (5 bases). Germline V gene sequence: CDR1 DFQATT, CDR2 SNEGSKA (reference sequence). V was pared by 3 bases and J by 5 bases, with 13 bases between. This CDR3 contains 13 residues. CDR3 loop: CSASFGGETEAFF. CDR3 DNA: TGCAGTGCTAGTTTTGGGGGGGAGACTGAAGCTTTCTTT.

At least ten counts were recorded for this clonotype. The chain carries TRBV12-3 or TRBV12-4 and TRBJ1-1; D unclear. The V end was cut by 3 bases, the J end by 4 bases, with 6 bases between. The length of the CDR3 is 12 residues. CDR3 loop: CASSFGSTEAFF. In DNA form, the CDR3 reads TGTGCCAGCAGTTTTGGTAGCACTGAAGCTTTCTTT.

This clonotype was found a few times. The V and J genes are TRBV19 and TRBJ2-7; a weak D match, TRBD1 (5 bases). Germline CDR1 reads LNHDA; CDR2 reads SQIVND (reference sequence). V was cut by 6 bases and J by 3 bases, with 12 bases left in between. The CDR3 contains 13 residues. CDR3 residues: CASSPKTVYEQYF. The CDR3, as DNA: TGTGCCAGTAGCCCAAAGACAGTCTACGAGCAGTACTTC.

A word on this clonotype: This may come from a read error, since a much larger clone is one base off. J is TRBJ2-2 and V is TRBV10-1; possible D gene TRBD2, 5 bases. This CDR3 region has 14 residues. CDR1 and CDR2 from the germline V gene are WNHNN and SYGVQD (reference sequence). DNA for the CDR3: TGCGCCAGCAGGGCTATAGTGAACACCGGGGAGCTGCTTTTT. This sequence encodes CASRAIVNTGELLF.

This clonotype occurred many times. The J gene is TRBJ1-2, the V gene TRBV12-3 or TRBV12-4, with TRBD1 as a possible D gene (5 bases). Trimming took off 8 bases at V and 3 bases at J, with 10 bases between the two ends. This CDR3 spans 12 amino acids. The CDR3 DNA sequence: TGTGCCAGCGAGCGGGGGGACTATGGCTACACCTTC. Translated, it gives CASERGDYGYTF.

This clonotype was seen many times. The chain uses TRBV27 and TRBJ1-5; weak D call: TRBD1 (5 bases). The CDR3 runs 14 residues. Germline values: CDR1 MNHEY, CDR2 SMNVEV (reference sequence). Trimming shortened V by 6 bases and J by 7 bases, and 16 bases separated the two germline ends. The CDR3 spells CASRSGRVSQPQHF. As DNA, the CDR3 is TGTGCCAGCAGATCAGGCAGGGTGTCCCAGCCCCAGCATTTT.

The chain employs TRBV20-1 and TRBJ1-2, with TRBD1 matching over 10 bases. From germline, CDR1 is DFQATT and CDR2 SNEGSKA (reference sequence). CDR3 length equals 17 residues. V gave up 3 bases and J gave up 5 bases; unmatched junction bases: 15. CDR3 bases: TGCAGTGCTAGCAGTTGGGGACAGGGGAAAAGGGATTATGGCTACACCTTC. Translating gives CSASSWGQGKRDYGYTF.

V usage is TRBV5-4 and J usage is TRBJ2-2; perhaps TRBD2 as D (5 bases). CDR1 and CDR2 from the germline V gene are SGHNT and YYREEE (reference sequence). V shed 5 bases and J shed 1 base, with 9 bases lying between them. This CDR3 is built from 14 residues. The CDR3 DNA sequence: TGTGCCAGCAGATCCGGGGTGAACACCGGGGAGCTGTTTTTT. Amino acid sequence: CASRSGVNTGELFF.

The genes are TRBV11-1 and TRBJ1-2; D not resolved. CDR3 size: 16 residues. Per the germline V gene, CDR1 is SGHAT and CDR2 is FQDESV (reference sequence). V was shortened by 2 bases and J by 5 bases, with 18 bases between the two germline ends. CDR3 region: CASSLWFRDTDYGYTF. CDR3 DNA: TGTGCCAGCAGCTTATGGTTCCGAGACACGGATTATGGCTACACCTTC.

In its sample, this clonotype was seen many times. The CDR3 DNA reads as TGTGCCAGCAGTTTGGACAGGAGAGATCAGCCCCAGCATTTT. This encodes CASSLDRRDQPQHF. V usage is TRBV6-5 and J usage is TRBJ1-5; 7 bases line up with TRBD1. Per germline, CDR1 MNHEY and CDR2 SVGAGI. The ends lost 4 bases at V and 5 bases at J; junction bases unmatched: 5. The CDR3 sequence is 14 residues long.

This clonotype was counted a few times. This clone may be a read error of a much larger clone one base away. The genes are TRBV5-1 and TRBJ1-1; D gene unclear. This CDR3 comprises 13 residues. The germline gives CDR1 SGHRS, CDR2 YFSETQ. The CDR3 is CASSLHGGTEALF. For the CDR3, the DNA is TGCGCCAGCAGCTTACACGGCGGCACTGAAGCTCTCTTT.

This clonotype has more than one count but fewer than ten. V is TRBV12-3 or TRBV12-4 and J is TRBJ2-5, with 8 nucleotides matching TRBD2. The V and J ends lost 1 base and 4 bases, in that order; junction bases with no gene match: 5. The CDR3 sequence is 15 residues long. Written as DNA, the CDR3 is TGTGCCAGCAGTTTAGTCGGGGGGGCAGCAGAGACCCAGTACTTC. Translation gives CASSLVGGAAETQYF.

Remarks on this clonotype: One end of the junction varies from germline; a read error may be responsible. This chain links TRBV6-2 or TRBV6-3 with TRBJ1-5; 11 bases align to TRBD1. The CDR3 spans 17 residues. CDR1 is MNHEY, CDR2 SVGEGT, per germline. The CDR3 region is CASSYVMGQGVRQPQHF. The CDR3 DNA sequence: TGCGCCAGCAGTTACGTGATGGGACAGGGGGTACGGCAGCCCCAGCATTTT.

J is TRBJ2-5 and V is TRBV7-8; D unresolved. CDR1 and CDR2 (germline): SGHVS, FQNEAQ. Trimming cost V 5 bases and J 5 bases, with 18 bases left between them. The CDR3 spans 15 residues. The CDR3 reads CASSGLEAPHETQYF. The CDR3 bases are TGTGCCAGCAGCGGTTTAGAGGCCCCCCACGAGACCCAGTACTTC. The full variable domain, completed using reference TRBV7-8 and TRBJ2-5, is GAGVSQSPRYKVAKRGQDVALRCDPISGHVSLFWYQQALGQGPEFLTYFQNEAQLDKSGLPSDRFFAERPEGSVSTLKIQRTQQEDSAVYLCASSGLEAPHETQYFGPGTRLLVL.

The table lists this clonotype with many counts. The gene calls are TRBV12-3 or TRBV12-4 and TRBJ2-6; 7 bases match TRBD1. The CDR3 is 14 residues long. V lost 5 bases and J lost 2; bases outside the gene matches: 0. The CDR3 DNA follows: TGTGCCAGCAGTCAGGGGGCTGGGGCCAACGTCCTGACTTTC. As protein: CASSQGAGANVLTF.

This clonotype was seen more than once but under ten times. The chain is built from TRBV6-1 and TRBJ2-4; D gene unclear. The tail of the sequence fits TRBJ2-1 better, so the J call may be wrong. The CDR3 has 12 residues. Germline assignment: CDR1 MNHNS and CDR2 SASEGT. The CDR3 spells CASSVASGEQFF. The CDR3 region has the DNA TGTGCCAGCAGCGTGGCTTCAGGAGAGCAGTTCTTC.

This clonotype has a count of ten or more. This sequence joins TRBV12-3 or TRBV12-4 and TRBJ1-1, with D perhaps TRBD1 (5 bases). Trimming stripped 6 bases from V and 1 base from J, with 12 bases between. There are 14 residues in the CDR3. DNA of the CDR3: TGTGCCAGCAGACTACAGGACTCGAACACTGAAGCTTTCTTT. Amino acids: CASRLQDSNTEAFF.

This clonotype was detected many times. This rearrangement joins TRBV28 to TRBJ1-1; D is undetermined. V was cut by 3 bases and J by 5 bases, with 13 bases left in between. CDR1 is MDHEN, CDR2 SYDVKM, per germline. The CDR3 covers 14 residues. This CDR3 reads CASSLSNKGTEAFF. DNA for the CDR3: TGTGCCAGCAGTTTGTCGAACAAGGGTACTGAAGCTTTCTTT.

This clonotype was observed at least ten times. V and J are TRBV12-3 or TRBV12-4 and TRBJ2-7, with TRBD1 matching 11 bases. CDR3 length: 15 residues. V shed 3 bases, J shed 6 bases, and the junction held 7 bases outside the gene matches. The CDR3 is CASSFAGTGGGEQYF. The CDR3 nucleotides are TGTGCCAGCAGTTTTGCCGGGACAGGGGGTGGCGAGCAGTACTTC.

This clonotype was counted at least ten times. The chain couples TRBV10-1 to TRBJ2-7, with D unclear. The V gene's germline CDR1 is WNHNN and CDR2 SYGVQD (reference sequence). V was cut by 6 bases and J by 2 bases, with 17 bases left in between. This CDR3 spans 15 amino acids. The CDR3 protein is CASSTSSGQTYEQYF. CDR3 DNA sequence: TGCGCCAGCAGCACGTCCTCCGGTCAGACCTACGAGCAGTACTTC.